A selection of T cell receptor beta chains follows, all from one sample in a study of blood T cell repertoires in COVID-19. Clones were sequenced by immunoSEQ multiplex PCR, and TCRdb holds only the in-frame ones, with some missing. The data show approximately 270,000 clones, roughly nine tenths seen once. The sequencing sample was made of peripheral blood. Source of these receptors: a man aged 45 to 65 with acute or convalescent COVID-19. Both conserved end residues are part of each CDR3. Each record gives: J gene, V gene, clone size, D gene, CDR3 protein, CDR3 DNA. A D gene is named only where the DNA matches it firmly. Some rows have no size entry. The others give once, few or many, or a class for an expanded clone.

J gene: TRBJ2-1; V gene: TRBV7-2; clone size: NA; D gene: NA; CDR3 protein: CASSLRRGSSYNEQFF; CDR3 DNA: TGTGCCAGCAGCTTACGGCGGGGAAGCTCCTACAATGAGCAGTTCTTC
J gene: TRBJ1-2; V gene: TRBV5-1; clone size: NA; D gene: NA; CDR3 protein: CASSLVGGGGYTF; CDR3 DNA: TGCGCCAGCAGCTTGGTTGGAGGAGGGGGCTACACCTTC
J gene: TRBJ2-2; V gene: TRBV6-5; clone size: NA; D gene: NA; CDR3 protein: CASSPQGANTGELFF; CDR3 DNA: TGTGCCAGCAGTCCCCAGGGTGCGAACACCGGGGAGCTGTTTTTT
J gene: TRBJ2-7; V gene: TRBV19; clone size: once; D gene: NA; CDR3 protein: CASSAVEGLDYEQYF; CDR3 DNA: TGTGCCAGTAGTGCCGTGGAGGGATTGGACTACGAGCAGTACTTC
J gene: TRBJ2-7; V gene: TRBV9; clone size: NA; D gene: NA; CDR3 protein: CASSPGGRDLRGQYF; CDR3 DNA: TGTGCCAGCAGCCCAGGGGGGCGGGACCTACGAGGGCAGTACTTC
J gene: TRBJ1-1; V gene: TRBV4-2; clone size: few; D gene: TRBD1; CDR3 protein: CASQRITGENMNTEAFF; CDR3 DNA: TGTGCCAGCCAACGAATTACAGGGGAAAATATGAACACTGAAGCTTTCTTT
J gene: TRBJ2-2; V gene: TRBV7-3; clone size: NA; D gene: NA; CDR3 protein: CASSLTFGDTGELFF; CDR3 DNA: TGTGCCAGCAGCTTAACCTTCGGGGACACCGGGGAGCTGTTTTTT
J gene: TRBJ1-2; V gene: TRBV12-5; clone size: NA; D gene: NA; CDR3 protein: CASVLVGSGYGYTF; CDR3 DNA: TGTGCTAGTGTCCTGGTAGGGAGCGGCTATGGCTACACCTTC
J gene: TRBJ2-1; V gene: TRBV10-1; clone size: NA; D gene: TRBD1; CDR3 protein: CASSRQGGNEQFF; CDR3 DNA: TGCGCCAGCAGTCGACAGGGTGGCAATGAGCAGTTCTTC
J gene: TRBJ2-1; V gene: TRBV5-1; clone size: NA; D gene: TRBD1; CDR3 protein: CASGTGSYNEQFF; CDR3 DNA: TGCGCCAGTGGGACAGGCTCCTACAATGAGCAGTTCTTC
J gene: TRBJ2-2; V gene: TRBV14; clone size: NA; D gene: NA; CDR3 protein: CASSRQVSGELFF; CDR3 DNA: TGTGCCAGCAGCCGGCAGGTATCCGGGGAGCTGTTTTTT
J gene: TRBJ2-7; V gene: TRBV6-5; clone size: NA; D gene: TRBD1; CDR3 protein: CASSYSGQGFYEQYF; CDR3 DNA: TGTGCCAGCAGTTACTCAGGACAGGGATTCTACGAGCAGTACTTC
J gene: TRBJ1-2; V gene: TRBV5-3; clone size: NA; D gene: TRBD1; CDR3 protein: CARSRWDSDYGYTF; CDR3 DNA: TGTGCCAGAAGCCGATGGGACAGCGACTATGGCTACACCTTC
J gene: TRBJ2-3; V gene: TRBV24-1; clone size: NA; D gene: TRBD2; CDR3 protein: CATSDPTSGEGDTQYF; CDR3 DNA: TGTGCCACCAGTGATCCGACTAGCGGGGAAGGAGATACGCAGTATTTT
J gene: TRBJ2-6; V gene: TRBV11-2; clone size: NA; D gene: NA; CDR3 protein: CASSHWAGVGANVLTF; CDR3 DNA: TGTGCCAGCAGCCACTGGGCAGGGGTAGGGGCCAACGTCCTGACTTTC
J gene: TRBJ2-3; V gene: TRBV2; clone size: NA; D gene: TRBD2; CDR3 protein: CASSPGEGLTDTQYF; CDR3 DNA: TGTGCCAGCAGCCCTGGGGAGGGACTCACAGATACGCAGTATTTT
J gene: TRBJ1-4; V gene: TRBV9; clone size: NA; D gene: NA; CDR3 protein: CASSSLGLTNEKLFF; CDR3 DNA: TGTGCCAGCAGCTCCCTGGGGCTAACTAATGAAAAACTGTTTTTT
J gene: TRBJ1-5; V gene: TRBV24-1; clone size: NA; D gene: NA; CDR3 protein: CATSSGNSNQPQHF; CDR3 DNA: TGTGCCACCAGCAGTGGCAATAGCAATCAGCCCCAGCATTTT
J gene: TRBJ2-3; V gene: TRBV7-8; clone size: NA; D gene: TRBD2; CDR3 protein: CASGLGSGGANTQYF; CDR3 DNA: TGTGCCAGCGGACTCGGTAGCGGGGGGGCAAATACGCAGTATTTT
J gene: TRBJ1-2; V gene: TRBV28; clone size: once; D gene: NA; CDR3 protein: CASSFVGAWDYGYTF; CDR3 DNA: TGTGCCAGCAGTTTTGTAGGGGCCTGGGACTATGGCTACACCTTC
J gene: TRBJ2-7; V gene: TRBV3-1/TRBV3-2; clone size: NA; D gene: TRBD2; CDR3 protein: CASSTRLAGVSYEQYF; CDR3 DNA: TGTGCCAGCAGCACCCGCCTAGCGGGGGTTTCCTACGAGCAGTACTTC
J gene: TRBJ2-7; V gene: TRBV27; clone size: NA; D gene: NA; CDR3 protein: CASSRLRDGTSRYEQYF; CDR3 DNA: TGTGCCAGCAGCCGACTAAGGGATGGGACAAGTCGTTACGAGCAGTACTTC
J gene: TRBJ1-6; V gene: TRBV7-3; clone size: NA; D gene: TRBD1; CDR3 protein: CASSPKDRYESPLHF; CDR3 DNA: TGTGCCAGCAGCCCGAAGGACAGGTACGAATCACCCCTCCACTTT
J gene: TRBJ2-2; V gene: TRBV7-3; clone size: NA; D gene: TRBD1; CDR3 protein: CASSSTGGGSTGELFF; CDR3 DNA: TGTGCCAGCAGCTCTACAGGGGGCGGGAGCACCGGGGAGCTGTTTTTT
J gene: TRBJ2-7; V gene: TRBV7-9; clone size: few; D gene: TRBD1; CDR3 protein: CASRQGANYEQYF; CDR3 DNA: TGTGCCAGCAGGCAGGGGGCGAATTACGAGCAGTACTTC
J gene: TRBJ2-7; V gene: TRBV14; clone size: NA; D gene: TRBD1; CDR3 protein: CASSQGGQGISYEQYF; CDR3 DNA: TGTGCCAGCAGCCAAGGGGGACAGGGTATCAGTTACGAGCAGTACTTC
J gene: TRBJ1-1; V gene: TRBV10-3; clone size: NA; D gene: NA; CDR3 protein: CAISVRFGNTEAFF; CDR3 DNA: TGTGCCATCAGCGTCCGGTTTGGGAACACTGAAGCTTTCTTT